What follows are 27 T cell receptor beta chains derived from one specimen sequenced in a study of blood T cell repertoires in COVID-19. Method: immunoSEQ multiplex PCR; TCRdb's copy keeps in-frame clones and lacks some. The sample lists some 26,000 clones, 65% to 85% occurring once. Source material: peripheral blood. The receptors here all came from a middle-aged man with active or convalescent COVID-19.

The rearrangement links TRBV28 to TRBJ2-1, with D possibly TRBD2 on 6 matching bases. CDR1 and CDR2 (germline): MDHEN, SYDVKM. The CDR3 sequence is 14 residues long. Trimming removed 3 bases from V and 12 bases from J, with 18 bases in between. The CDR3 protein is CASSFQGEAMRQFF. The CDR3 DNA follows: TGTGCCAGCAGTTTCCAAGGGGAGGCAATGAGGCAGTTCTTC.

The chain is built from TRBV3-1 (or the pseudogene TRBV3-2) and TRBJ1-4; 9 bases line up with TRBD1. V gave up 4 bases and J gave up 4 bases; unmatched junction bases: 7. Germline V CDR1 and CDR2: LGHDT, YNNKEL (reference sequence). The CDR3 has 16 residues. In nucleotides, the CDR3 is TGTGCCAGCAGCCCCGGGACAGGGTATAATAATGAAAAACTGTTTTTT. This encodes CASSPGTGYNNEKLFF.

Only a few counts were recorded for this clone. V gene TRBV7-3 combines with J gene TRBJ2-2; D not resolved. CDR3 length: 13 amino acids. V lost 5 bases and J lost 4, with 8 bases in between. Germline loops: CDR1 SGHTA, CDR2 FQGTGA. DNA of the CDR3: TGTGCCAGCAGCCAAGAGTCCACCGGGGAGCTGTTTTTT. Protein product: CASSQESTGELFF.

The J gene is TRBJ2-1, the V gene TRBV10-3; a possible D gene is TRBD1 (5 bases). The CDR3 runs 12 residues. Looked up from germline, CDR1 is ENHRY and CDR2 is SYGVKD. Trimming stripped 7 bases from V and 7 bases from J, with 11 bases between. The CDR3 DNA reads as TGTGCCATCAATACAGGAAAGAATGAGCAGTTCTTC. This gives the protein CAINTGKNEQFF.

This sequence joins TRBV27 and TRBJ1-1, with 9 bases lining up with TRBD1. The CDR3 runs to 17 residues. Germline-derived CDR1 and CDR2 are MNHEY and SMNVEV (reference sequence). V was clipped by 5 bases and J by 0 bases; unmatched bases: 10. CDR3 residues: CASSPRQGESMNTEAFF. The CDR3, as DNA: TGTGCCAGCAGTCCCCGACAGGGGGAAAGCATGAACACTGAAGCTTTCTTT.

The J gene is TRBJ1-2, the V gene TRBV3-1 (or the pseudogene TRBV3-2), with 8 bases fitting TRBD1. CDR3 length equals 13 residues. Germline-derived CDR1 and CDR2 are LGHDT and YNNKEL (reference sequence). With V trimmed by 6 bases and J by 4 bases, 4 bases remained unmatched. The CDR3 region is CASRPGGTYGYTF. CDR3 DNA: TGTGCCAGCAGACCAGGGGGCACCTATGGCTACACCTTC.

V usage is TRBV3-1 (or the pseudogene TRBV3-2) and J usage is TRBJ2-7; the D gene is possibly TRBD2 (5 bases). Germline values: CDR1 LGHDT, CDR2 YNNKEL (reference sequence). The CDR3 length is 14 residues. With 1 base removed from V and 2 bases from J, the gap between germline ends came to 9 bases. CDR3 sequence reads: CASSQVGGPYEQYF. CDR3 coding DNA: TGTGCCAGCAGCCAAGTCGGAGGACCCTACGAGCAGTACTTC.

This clone is a singleton in its sample. CDR3 bases: TGTGCTAGTGGTCTGAGACACTTCACAGATACGCAGTATTTT. Its translation is CASGLRHFTDTQYF. The genes are TRBV12-5 and TRBJ2-3; the D is unclear. The V gene's germline CDR1 is LGHNT and CDR2 FRNRAP. Trimming took 5 bases from V and 2 from J, leaving 11 bases between them. CDR3 size: 14 residues.

This clone showed up just once. The chain joins TRBV5-1 to TRBJ2-5, with D possibly matching TRBD2 (6 bases). There are 15 residues in the CDR3. Germline CDR1 and CDR2: SGHRS and YFSETQ. Trimming cost V 0 bases and J 5 bases, with 14 bases left between them. The CDR3: CASSLAAGIGETQYF. The CDR3 DNA is TGCGCCAGCAGCTTGGCCGCGGGGATTGGGGAGACCCAGTACTTC.

The V and J genes are TRBV19 and TRBJ2-3, with D perhaps matching TRBD2 (5 bases). The CDR3 has 14 amino acids. Trimming took 5 bases from V and 0 from J, leaving 9 bases between them. CDR1 is LNHDA and CDR2 is SQIVND in the germline V gene (reference sequence). This chain's CDR3 is CASSASPSTDTQYF. CDR3 DNA sequence: TGTGCCAGTAGTGCTAGCCCAAGCACAGATACGCAGTATTTT.

The table lists this clone with a count of one. The rearrangement uses TRBV5-1 and TRBJ1-1, with no clear D. Per germline, CDR1 SGHRS and CDR2 YFSETQ. The CDR3 length is 13 residues. The V gene lost 1 base and the J gene lost 4 bases, with 8 bases spanning the gap. The CDR3 region has the DNA TGCGCCAGCAGCTTGCTACAGAGCACTGAAGCTTTCTTT. Translating it yields CASSLLQSTEAFF. Looking up the rest from reference TRBV5-1 and TRBJ1-1 gives the full variable domain: KAGVTQTPRYLIKTRGQQVTLSCSPISGHRSVSWYQQTPGQGLQFLFEYFSETQRNKGNFPGRFSGRQFSNSRSEMNVSTLELGDSALYLCASSLLQSTEAFFGQGTRLTVV.

This clone came up a few times. V is TRBV6-1 and J is TRBJ2-7; possibly TRBD1 for D (6 bases). With 2 bases removed from V and 0 bases from J, the gap between germline ends came to 11 bases. CDR3 length equals 15 residues. CDR1 is MNHNS, CDR2 SASEGT, per germline. The CDR3 bases are TGTGCCAGCAGTGAATCTTGGGACACCTCCTACGAGCAGTACTTC. Its protein is CASSESWDTSYEQYF.

The V gene is TRBV3-1 (or the pseudogene TRBV3-2), the J gene TRBJ1-2, with D unresolved. The germline V gene encodes CDR1 LGHDT and CDR2 YNNKEL (reference sequence). Trimming left V 4 bases short and J 8 bases short, with 11 bases between. The CDR3 length is 12 residues. As DNA, the CDR3 is TGTGCCAGCAGCCCGTTCGGTCAAGGCTACACCTTC. Protein product: CASSPFGQGYTF.

The J gene is TRBJ1-6, the V gene TRBV19; 10 bases align to TRBD1. The V gene end was trimmed by 6 bases and the J gene end by 7 bases; junction bases not matched to a gene: 3. The CDR3 contains 14 residues. The V gene's germline CDR1 is LNHDA and CDR2 SQIVND (reference sequence). The DNA for the CDR3 is TGTGCCAGTAGCCGGGACAGGGGAAATTCACCCCTCCACTTT. This encodes CASSRDRGNSPLHF.

This clone was seen more than once but under ten times. An end of the junction differs from the germline gene, which may be a read error. The V and J genes are TRBV2 and TRBJ2-7; D uncertain. Per germline, CDR1 SNHLY and CDR2 FYNNEI. The CDR3 extends over 11 amino acids. Here the CDR3 reads CASSVVPPLLF. In DNA form, the CDR3 reads TGTGCCAGCAGTGTAGTTCCTCCTTTGCTCTTC.

J is TRBJ2-3 and V is TRBV11-3; 14 bases line up with TRBD2. V gave up 5 bases and J gave up 3 bases; unmatched junction bases: 7. The germline V gene encodes CDR1 SGHNT and CDR2 YENEEA. This CDR3 is built from 17 residues. This chain's CDR3 is CASSTWTSGRRTDTQYF. CDR3 DNA sequence: TGTGCCAGCAGCACATGGACTAGCGGGAGGCGAACAGATACGCAGTATTTT.

The gene calls are TRBV5-6 and TRBJ2-3, with 9 bases aligning to TRBD2. The CDR3 spans 17 residues. The junction had 14 bases not matched to a gene; V was cut back by 4 bases and J by 5 bases. Germline V gene lookup returns CDR1 SGHDT and CDR2 YYEEEE. The CDR3 loop reads CASSLSFAGGPGDTQYF. Written as DNA, the CDR3 is TGTGCCAGCAGCCTCTCCTTTGCGGGGGGGCCTGGAGATACGCAGTATTTT.

The V call is TRBV5-1, the J call TRBJ2-3, with 10 bases matching TRBD2. CDR1 is SGHRS and CDR2 is YFSETQ in the germline V gene. The CDR3 covers 16 residues. The trim removed 2 bases at V and 5 bases at J, leaving 8 bases unmatched. The CDR3 DNA reads as TGCGCCAGCAGCTTAGGGTCCCGGACTAGCGGAGATACGCAGTATTTT. Amino acids: CASSLGSRTSGDTQYF.

The chain links TRBV3-1 (or the pseudogene TRBV3-2) to TRBJ1-1; 9 bases map to TRBD1. This CDR3 has 13 residues. CDR1 and CDR2 (germline): LGHDT, YNNKEL (reference sequence). V gave up 0 bases and J gave up 10 bases; unmatched junction bases: 3. This CDR3 reads CASSQEVQGAAFF. CDR3 sequence (DNA): TGTGCCAGCAGCCAAGAAGTACAGGGGGCAGCTTTCTTT.

This sequence joins TRBV14 and TRBJ1-2; 9 nucleotides match TRBD1. The CDR3 extends over 14 amino acids. J was trimmed by 4 bases and V by 4 bases; bases with no gene match: 4. Germline V gene data show CDR1 as SGHDN and CDR2 as FVKESK. This CDR3 reads CASSRTTGGYGYTF. In DNA, the CDR3 is TGTGCCAGCAGCCGAACGACAGGGGGCTATGGCTACACCTTC.

The chain links TRBV5-1 to TRBJ1-2; 7 nucleotides agree with TRBD1. This CDR3 has 15 amino acids. Trimming at V came to 0 bases and at J to 0 bases, leaving 2 bases not matched to a gene. Germline V gene sequence: CDR1 SGHRS, CDR2 YFSETQ. The CDR3 reads CASSLGDRANYGYTF. Written as DNA, the CDR3 is TGCGCCAGCAGCTTGGGGGACAGAGCTAACTATGGCTACACCTTC.

The gene calls are TRBV27 and TRBJ2-1, with 7 nucleotides matching TRBD1. V was pared by 5 bases and J by 3 bases, with 16 bases of the junction left unmatched. Germline values: CDR1 MNHEY, CDR2 SMNVEV (reference sequence). The CDR3 spans 18 residues. CDR3 nucleotides: TGTGCCAGCAGTATCGACAGGGATGCTAGCTCGGGCTACAATGAGCAGTTCTTC. This gives the protein CASSIDRDASSGYNEQFF.

The chain employs TRBV4-1 and TRBJ2-2, with D tentatively TRBD2 (5 bases). Germline V CDR1 and CDR2: MGHRA, YSYEKL. V was shortened by 5 bases and J by 5 bases, with 15 bases between the two germline ends. The CDR3 spans 15 residues. In nucleotides, the CDR3 is TGCGCCAGCAGCGGCGGCGGCAGCGGAACCGGGGAGCTGTTTTTT. Translated: CASSGGGSGTGELFF.

The chain is built from TRBV24-1 and TRBJ2-7; D unresolved. Trimming pared 9 bases from V and 0 bases from J, leaving 17 bases between. CDR1 KGHDR and CDR2 SFDVKD come from the germline V gene. The CDR3 length is 15 residues. The CDR3 region is CATRHRAVTSYEQYF. CDR3 sequence (DNA): TGTGCCACCCGTCACCGTGCAGTTACCTCCTACGAGCAGTACTTC.

The chain is built from TRBV5-1 and TRBJ2-1; 12 bases line up with TRBD2. The ends lost 4 bases at V and 7 bases at J; junction bases unmatched: 6. The CDR3 spans 15 residues. Germline values: CDR1 SGHRS, CDR2 YFSETQ. CDR3 in DNA: TGCGCCAGCAGCACCCGACTAGCGGGAGATAATGAGCAGTTCTTC. It encodes CASSTRLAGDNEQFF.

V gene TRBV18 combines with J gene TRBJ2-5, with D hard to call. Germline assignment: CDR1 KGHSH and CDR2 LQKENI. Trimming stripped 2 bases from V and 4 bases from J, with 11 bases between. The CDR3 extends over 14 amino acids. The CDR3 DNA sequence: TGTGCCAGCTCACCAGGGTCGGGTCGAGAGACCCAGTACTTC. It specifies CASSPGSGRETQYF.

This clone was recorded once. J is TRBJ2-6 and V is TRBV18; 7 positions agree with TRBD1. The J segment lost 4 bases and the V segment lost 3 bases, leaving 9 bases of the junction unmatched. Per the germline V gene, CDR1 is KGHSH and CDR2 is LQKENI. This CDR3 is built from 17 residues. The CDR3: CASSPGTAKGGANVLTF. The CDR3 nucleotides are TGTGCCAGCTCACCCGGGACAGCAAAAGGGGGGGCCAACGTCCTGACTTTC.